Ten or more counts support the clone carrying this T cell receptor (beta chain). The record originates from a study of T cells after yellow fever vaccination. Via MiXCR, TCRdb re-called the 5' RACE reads, giving one row per CDR3 protein. Seen here are about 240,000 distinct CDR3 sequences, less than 9% observed once, and the top ten hold approximately 0.87%. The junction had 7 bases not matched to a gene; V was cut back by 8 bases and J by 1 base. This CDR3 contains 14 residues. Looked up from germline, CDR1 is SGHRS and CDR2 is YFSETQ. The specimen comprised CD4+ T cells sorted from PBMCs, sampled 15 days after the yellow fever booster vaccination. This chain connects TRBV5-1 to TRBJ2-7; 9 nucleotides agree with TRBD2. The origin of this receptor is a man younger than 40 who received the YFV17D yellow fever vaccine. CDR3 in DNA: TGCGCCAGTACTCCCGGACTAGCGTCCTACGAGCAGTACTTC. It translates to CASTPGLASYEQYF. Full variable domain (rest looked up from reference TRBV5-1 and TRBJ2-7): KAGVTQTPRYLIKTRGQQVTLSCSPISGHRSVSWYQQTPGQGLQFLFEYFSETQRNKGNFPGRFSGRQFSNSRSEMNVSTLELGDSALYLCASTPGLASYEQYFGPGTRLTVT.